This record covers a single T cell receptor (beta chain). A much larger clonotype is one base distant, so this may be a read error. These data are taken from a study of molecular identifiers for immune sequencing clone quantification. Study as a whole: Replicates partitioned RNA from approximately 20,000 or 100,000 naive CD8 cells into five parts, sequencing four.

TCRdb reanalysed the PCR reads using MiXCR and keeps one entry per CDR3 protein. The sample holds over 85,000 distinct CDR3 sequences, roughly a fifth seen once. Input for naive CD8 libraries was roughly 20,000 to 1,000,000 sorted cells; the RNA fraction used was 10%, 30% or 50%. Sorting defined naive CD8 T cells as CD8+CD4-CCR7+CD45RA+. CDR3 length: 16 residues. Germline V CDR1 and CDR2: LGHNA, YSLEER. The TCR sequence derives from a human donor in good health. Some libraries in this study had Jurkat cell RNA spiked in. The sequenced sample consisted of naive CD8+ T cells from blood, with Jurkat cell RNA spiked in. The sample's subset: FACS-sorted CD8+CD4-CCR7+CD45RA+ naive T cells. This chain links TRBV4-3 with TRBJ1-5; D call uncertain. The CDR3 bases are TGCGCCAGCAGCCAAGATTATAGGACGAGCAATCAGCCCCGGCATTTT. Amino acid sequence: CASSQDYRTSNQPRHF.